This T cell receptor beta chain was retrieved from a study of shared clonotypes between healthy human individuals. Profiling relied on immunoSEQ multiplex PCR, and the TCRdb table lists in-frame clones only, not all of them. Of about 2,500,000 clones in the sample, more than 80% were seen once. The study separated CD4+ cells into CD45RA+ naive and CD45RA-negative memory subsets. Details on this clone: Other DNA sequences from this sample encode an identical CDR3 as well.

The CDR3 contains 15 residues. The germline CDR1 and CDR2 sequences are SGHTA and FQGNSA. Trimming took off 1 base at V and 7 bases at J, with 14 bases between the two ends. This TCR was sampled from a man aged 18 to 29 in good health. V gene TRBV7-2 combines with J gene TRBJ1-5; possibly TRBD1 for D (6 bases). Sequencing input: naive CD4+ T cells sorted from blood. Sample subset: CD45RA+ positively selected. The CDR3 sequence is CASSLGGGVGQPQHF. The CDR3 DNA follows: TGTGCCAGCAGCTTAGGAGGGGGGGTAGGGCAGCCCCAGCATTTT.